Described below is a single TCR beta chain sequence and its context. Naive CD8 cells were CD45RO-negative, positively selected for CCR7, excluding terminally differentiated effector memory CD45RA+ cells. The data stem from a study of shared clonotypes between healthy human individuals. J gave up 2 bases and V 4 bases, and 7 bases lay outside the gene matches. CDR1 MDHEN and CDR2 SYDVKM come from the germline V gene. The CDR3 totals 17 residues. Assay used: immunoSEQ multiplex PCR; TCRdb lists only in-frame clones, some missing. This sample carries roughly 2,000,000 clones, 90% to 95% of them seen once, and the ten largest clones take 1.5% to 2%.

This sequence originates from a man aged 18-30 years in good health. Some clones in this sample may be carry-over from other donors' samples. The sequenced sample consisted of naive CD8+ T cells from PBMCs. V usage is TRBV28 and J usage is TRBJ2-2; 10 bases line up with TRBD1. CDR3 bases: TGTGCCAGCAGTTCCGACCGGGACAGGGGCAACACCGGGGAGCTGTTTTTT. It encodes CASSSDRDRGNTGELFF. Supplemented by reference TRBV28 and TRBJ2-2, the full variable domain reads DVKVTQSSRYLVKRTGEKVFLECVQDMDHENMFWYRQDPGLGLRLIYFSYDVKMKEKGDIPEGYSVSREKKERFSLILESASTNQTSMYLCASSSDRDRGNTGELFFGEGSRLTVL.